These T cell receptor beta chains were read from a single sample in a study of shared clonotypes between healthy human individuals. The method was immunoSEQ multiplex PCR; TCRdb's version includes in-frame clones alone and lacks a portion of them. The table includes under 2,500,000 clones, around 95% detected once. Sequenced: naive CD4+ T cells sorted from blood. The receptors derive from a man between 18 and 29 years old in good health. CDR3s include the opening cysteine and the closing phenylalanine or tryptophan. The D gene is left open where the match is weak. Expanded clones are given a class, and other clones once, few, many or no size at all.

v_call: TRBV30; clone_size: NA; d_call: TRBD1; j_call: TRBJ2-1; cdr3_aa: CAWGGQVIGEQFF; cdr3_nt: TGTGCCTGGGGTGGACAGGTTATCGGTGAGCAGTTCTTC
v_call: TRBV7-7; clone_size: once; d_call: TRBD2; j_call: TRBJ2-5; cdr3_aa: CASSLVASGGWETQYF; cdr3_nt: TGTGCTAGCAGCCTAGTGGCTAGCGGGGGCTGGGAGACCCAGTACTTC
v_call: TRBV5-1; clone_size: once; d_call: NA; j_call: TRBJ2-3; cdr3_aa: CASSADREADTQYF; cdr3_nt: TGCGCCAGCAGCGCTGACAGGGAGGCAGATACGCAGTATTTT
v_call: TRBV5-1; clone_size: NA; d_call: NA; j_call: TRBJ2-6; cdr3_aa: CASSAGASSGANVLTF; cdr3_nt: TGCGCCAGCTCGGCAGGGGCAAGCTCTGGGGCCAACGTCCTGACTTTC
v_call: TRBV6-5; clone_size: NA; d_call: TRBD1; j_call: TRBJ2-7; cdr3_aa: CASRRDREVYEQYF; cdr3_nt: TGTGCCAGCAGGAGGGACAGGGAGGTCTACGAGCAGTACTTC
v_call: TRBV7-2; clone_size: NA; d_call: TRBD2; j_call: TRBJ2-1; cdr3_aa: CASSLRGLGLAGGGNEQFF; cdr3_nt: TGTGCCAGCAGCTTAAGGGGGCTGGGACTAGCGGGCGGAGGGAATGAGCAGTTCTTC
v_call: TRBV20-1; clone_size: NA; d_call: NA; j_call: TRBJ2-5; cdr3_aa: CSAKQETQYF; cdr3_nt: TGCAGTGCTAAGCAAGAGACCCAGTACTTC
v_call: TRBV4-3; clone_size: few; d_call: NA; j_call: TRBJ2-1; cdr3_aa: CASSPQSYNEQFF; cdr3_nt: TGCGCCAGCAGCCCCCAGTCCTACAATGAGCAGTTCTTC
v_call: TRBV6-6; clone_size: NA; d_call: TRBD2; j_call: TRBJ2-3; cdr3_aa: CASRRGANTDTQYF; cdr3_nt: TGTGCCAGCCGGCGGGGGGCCAACACAGATACGCAGTATTTT
v_call: TRBV18; clone_size: NA; d_call: NA; j_call: TRBJ2-5; cdr3_aa: CASSPLQGPQETQYF; cdr3_nt: TGTGCCAGCTCACCTCTTCAGGGGCCTCAAGAGACCCAGTACTTC
v_call: TRBV7-2; clone_size: NA; d_call: NA; j_call: TRBJ2-6; cdr3_aa: CASRYTGSWAGANVLTF; cdr3_nt: TGTGCCAGCAGATATACAGGTTCCTGGGCTGGGGCCAACGTCCTGACTTTC
v_call: TRBV4-3; clone_size: NA; d_call: TRBD1; j_call: TRBJ2-2; cdr3_aa: CASSQRAADRGSTGELFF; cdr3_nt: TGCGCCAGCAGCCAAAGGGCAGCGGACAGGGGAAGCACCGGGGAGCTGTTTTTT
v_call: TRBV5-6; clone_size: NA; d_call: NA; j_call: TRBJ1-5; cdr3_aa: CASSLGQARGSQPQHF; cdr3_nt: TGTGCCAGCAGCTTGGGTCAGGCCAGGGGCAGTCAGCCCCAGCATTTT
v_call: TRBV27; clone_size: NA; d_call: TRBD1; j_call: TRBJ1-5; cdr3_aa: CASSSGQVPYSNQPQHF; cdr3_nt: TGTGCCAGCAGTTCGGGACAGGTTCCTTATAGCAATCAGCCCCAGCATTTT